These T cell receptor beta chains were read from a single sample in a study of cytomegalovirus exposure and HLA in healthy donors. Produced via immunoSEQ multiplex PCR; TCRdb's table is partial and in-frame only. The sample contains over 90,000 clones, approximately 85% of which appear only once. Sequenced: PBMCs. These receptors all stem from a man aged 35-49 years in good health and CMV-seropositive. The CDR3 runs from the conserved cysteine through the conserved F or W. D genes are given only for firm matches. For some rows the clone size is stated as once, few or many, or as a class when expanded; others skip it.

>TRBJ2-7|once|TRBD2|TRBV14
TGTGCCAGCAGCAGACGGACTAGCGGGGGGTCGAGGGAGCAGTACTTC
CASSRRTSGGSREQYF
>TRBJ1-2|.|.|TRBV5-1
TGCGCCAGCAGCCCGGGCAGGGGCCATTCTAAATTTAACTATGGCTACACCTTC
CASSPGRGHSKFNYGYTF
>TRBJ1-2|.|TRBD1|TRBV27
TGTGCCAGCAGTTTACACCCCCGACAGGGTCACACCTTC
CASSLHPRQGHTF
>TRBJ1-1|once|.|TRBV6-5
TGTGCCAGCAGACGTCAGGGGACCAACACTGAAGCTTTCTTT
CASRRQGTNTEAFF
>TRBJ1-1|.|.|TRBV9
TGTGCCAGCAGCGTATTACCAGGTTTGAACACTGAAGCTTTCTTT
CASSVLPGLNTEAFF
>TRBJ1-1|.|.|TRBV6-1
TGTGCCAGCAGTGAATACGGGGTCCCTGAAGCTTTCTTT
CASSEYGVPEAFF
>TRBJ1-1|.|.|TRBV10-3
TGTGCCATCAGGGAGGGGGAGGACACTGAAGCTTTCTTT
CAIREGEDTEAFF
>TRBJ1-1|.|TRBD1|TRBV27
TGTGCCAGCAGTCAGTCAGGGGGCCACACTGAAGCTTTCTTT
CASSQSGGHTEAFF
>TRBJ2-5|.|TRBD1|TRBV4-1
TGCGCCAGCAGCCCCTGGGCGACAGGGGGAGCCGGTCAAGAGACCCAGTACTTC
CASSPWATGGAGQETQYF
>TRBJ2-1|.|TRBD1|TRBV28
TGTGCCAGCAGTCCGGGACAGGTTTACAATGAGCAGTTCTTC
CASSPGQVYNEQFF
>TRBJ1-4|.|.|TRBV5-8
TGTGCCAGCAGCTTGGGGTTAAGGACTATTGGGGAAAAACTGTTTTTT
CASSLGLRTIGEKLFF
>TRBJ1-6|.|TRBD1|TRBV19
TGTGCCACCGGGGACAGAGGAAGCCGCTCCTATAATTCACCCCTCCACTTT
CATGDRGSRSYNSPLHF